The 24 T cell receptor beta chains given below trace back to one sample, sequenced in a study of cytomegalovirus exposure and HLA in healthy donors. It was with 60 Vbeta and 13 Jbeta primers that the PCR ran. Produced via immunoSEQ multiplex PCR; TCRdb's table is partial and in-frame only. The sample consists of approximately 140,000 clones, roughly two thirds of them appearing once. Sequencing was performed on PBMCs. Receptors originate from a woman aged 40 to 50 in good health and CMV-seronegative.

This clone was detected only once. The chain is built from TRBV12-5 and TRBJ2-7, with D unclear. The CDR3 totals 12 residues. Trimming pared 1 base from V and 3 bases from J, leaving 4 bases between. The V gene's germline CDR1 is LGHNT and CDR2 FRNRAP. The CDR3 reads CASGLGSYEQYF. The CDR3, as DNA: TGTGCTAGTGGTTTGGGGAGCTACGAGCAGTACTTC. Supplemented by reference TRBV12-5 and TRBJ2-7, the full variable domain reads DARVTQTPRHKVTEMGQEVTMRCQPILGHNTVFWYRQTMMQGLELLAYFRNRAPLDDSGMPKDRFSAEMPDATLATLKIQPSEPRDSAVYFCASGLGSYEQYFGPGTRLTVT.

The V and J genes are TRBV2 and TRBJ1-1, with D possibly matching TRBD1 (6 bases). The germline V and J ends were trimmed by 7 bases and 2 bases, with 17 bases remaining between them. Germline lookup yields CDR1 SNHLY and CDR2 FYNNEI. This CDR3 contains 15 residues. This CDR3 reads CASIPTVQGNTEAFF. CDR3 coding DNA: TGTGCCAGCATCCCGACGGTACAGGGAAACACTGAAGCTTTCTTT. Looking up the rest from reference TRBV2 and TRBJ1-1 gives the full variable domain: EPEVTQTPSHQVTQMGQEVILRCVPISNHLYFYWYRQILGQKVEFLVSFYNNEISEKSEIFDDQFSVERPDGSNFTLKIRSTKLEDSAMYFCASIPTVQGNTEAFFGQGTRLTVV.

This clone has only one observation. J is TRBJ2-7 and V is TRBV7-9; D might be TRBD2 (6 bases). V lost 5 bases and J lost 4, with 21 bases in between. The CDR3 contains 16 residues. Germline CDR1 SEHNR, CDR2 FQNEAQ (reference sequence). This CDR3 is CASSTDSGTLPYEQYF. CDR3 bases: TGTGCCAGCAGCACCGATTCCGGGACTCTTCCTTACGAGCAGTACTTC.

The chain links TRBV5-1 to TRBJ2-5; D may be TRBD1 (5 bases). The V end was cut by 0 bases, the J end by 5 bases, with 11 bases between. Germline lookup yields CDR1 SGHRS and CDR2 YFSETQ. The CDR3 contains 14 residues. Here the CDR3 DNA reads TGCGCCAGCAGCTTGGTCAGGGATGGGGAGACCCAGTACTTC. It encodes CASSLVRDGETQYF.

The CDR3 protein is CASSYSGQLNTGELFF. The CDR3 DNA reads TGTGCCAGCAGTTACTCTGGACAGCTAAACACCGGGGAGCTGTTTTTT. V usage is TRBV6-5 and J usage is TRBJ2-2; D might be TRBD1 (6 bases). CDR3 length: 16 amino acids. CDR1 MNHEY and CDR2 SVGAGI come from the germline V gene. Trimming took off 0 bases at V and 2 bases at J, with 10 bases between the two ends.

The chain recombines TRBV28 with TRBJ1-1; a possible D gene is TRBD1 (5 bases). In germline, CDR1 is MDHEN, CDR2 SYDVKM. Trimming cost V 5 bases and J 2 bases, with 15 bases left between them. The CDR3 is made up of 15 amino acids. CDR3 amino acids: CASSPNVRDNTEAFF. Here the CDR3 DNA reads TGTGCCAGCAGTCCGAACGTCAGGGATAACACTGAAGCTTTCTTT.

The chain has TRBV12-5 and TRBJ2-7, with D possibly matching TRBD1 (6 bases). Trimming left V 0 bases short and J 3 bases short, with 18 bases between. Per germline, CDR1 LGHNT and CDR2 FRNRAP. This CDR3 contains 17 residues. This chain's CDR3 is CASGLVRGQTNIYEQYF. CDR3 sequence (DNA): TGTGCTAGTGGTTTGGTAAGAGGACAGACGAATATCTACGAGCAGTACTTC.

The CDR3 coding sequence is TGTGCCAGCAGCCCCAATAGCGGGGGCCGGGCCTACGAGCAGTACGTC. The encoded protein is CASSPNSGGRAYEQYV. V and J are TRBV28 and TRBJ2-7; 9 bases agree with TRBD2. V was clipped by 6 bases and J by 2 bases; unmatched bases: 11. This CDR3 contains 16 residues. Germline V gene sequence: CDR1 MDHEN, CDR2 SYDVKM.

CDR3 DNA: TGTGCCAGCAGCGTACCGCTTGGACAGGGCGACCAAGAGACCCAGTACTTC. It encodes CASSVPLGQGDQETQYF. The chain couples TRBV9 to TRBJ2-5, with 8 bases that match TRBD1. Looked up from germline, CDR1 is SGDLS and CDR2 is YYNGEE. CDR3 length: 17 residues. The J segment lost 0 bases and the V segment lost 1 base, leaving 8 bases of the junction unmatched.

V gene TRBV5-4 combines with J gene TRBJ2-1; the D gene is possibly TRBD2 (7 bases). From germline, CDR1 is SGHNT and CDR2 YYREEE (reference sequence). The V end lost 3 bases, the J end lost 9 bases, and 19 bases lay between the germline ends. The CDR3 consists of 15 residues. The CDR3 loop is CASSSQGGAGGEQFF. For the CDR3, the DNA is TGTGCCAGCAGCTCCCAAGGGGGGGCGGGCGGTGAGCAGTTCTTC.

A single count supports this clone. The rearrangement links TRBV19 to TRBJ1-5; D unresolved. This CDR3 region has 14 residues. Trimming removed 7 bases at V and 2 bases at J, with 12 bases between. The germline gives CDR1 LNHDA, CDR2 SQIVND (reference sequence). CDR3 in DNA: TGTGCCAGTAATCGGCCCGGAGGCAATCAGCCCCAGCATTTT. It yields the protein CASNRPGGNQPQHF.

The genes are TRBV10-3 and TRBJ1-5; 7 positions agree with TRBD1. V was pared by 5 bases and J by 2 bases, with 9 bases of the junction left unmatched. This CDR3 has 16 residues. Germline V gene sequence: CDR1 ENHRY, CDR2 SYGVKD. This CDR3 is CAISRQGLTGNQPQHF. CDR3 nucleotides: TGTGCCATCAGTCGACAGGGATTGACTGGCAATCAGCCCCAGCATTTT.

The DNA of the CDR3 is TGTGCCAGCAGTTACACGGGGAACACTGAAGCTTTCTTT. Translated, it gives CASSYTGNTEAFF. This sequence joins TRBV6-5 and TRBJ1-1; D is undetermined. V was shortened by 2 bases and J by 1 base, with 5 bases between the two germline ends. The CDR3 totals 13 residues. Looked up from germline, CDR1 is MNHEY and CDR2 is SVGAGI.

The V and J genes are TRBV27 and TRBJ1-5; TRBD1 matches 7 bases. The CDR3 consists of 14 residues. Germline V gene sequence: CDR1 MNHEY, CDR2 SMNVEV (reference sequence). Trimming at V came to 5 bases and at J to 7 bases, leaving 8 bases not matched to a gene. In DNA form, the CDR3 reads TGTGCCAGCAGTGATGACAGGGTGAAACAGCCCCAGCATTTT. Encoded protein: CASSDDRVKQPQHF.

This rearrangement joins TRBV5-6 to TRBJ2-7, with D possibly matching TRBD1 (6 bases). Germline-derived CDR1 and CDR2 are SGHDT and YYEEEE. Trimming removed 0 bases at V and 7 bases at J, with 11 bases between. This CDR3 is built from 13 residues. CDR3 sequence (DNA): TGTGCCAGCAGCTTGGGCCAGGGGCGAGAGCAGTACTTC. Its protein product is CASSLGQGREQYF.

The chain couples TRBV2 to TRBJ1-1, with D hard to call. Germline V gene sequence: CDR1 SNHLY, CDR2 FYNNEI. The CDR3 runs 14 residues. V was pared by 7 bases and J by 13 bases, with 25 bases between. The DNA for the CDR3 is TGTGCCAGCACCCCTGAGATAGACGCGGTGTTAGGTTTCTTT. Amino acid sequence: CASTPEIDAVLGFF. Drawing the rest from reference TRBV2 and TRBJ1-1, the complete variable domain is EPEVTQTPSHQVTQMGQEVILRCVPISNHLYFYWYRQILGQKVEFLVSFYNNEISEKSEIFDDQFSVERPDGSNFTLKIRSTKLEDSAMYFCASTPEIDAVLGFFGQGTRLTVV.

The V gene is TRBV11-2, the J gene TRBJ1-1; D is uncertain. CDR3 size: 14 residues. The germline CDR1 and CDR2 sequences are SGHAT and FQNNGV. Trimming pared 6 bases from V and 6 bases from J, leaving 17 bases between. This chain's CDR3 is CASRLSDGMAEAFF. CDR3 sequence (DNA): TGTGCCAGCAGACTTAGCGACGGTATGGCTGAAGCTTTCTTT.

The genes are TRBV4-2 and TRBJ2-3; the D is unclear. CDR1 is LGHNA, CDR2 YNFKEQ, per germline. The CDR3 loop spans 13 amino acids. V was cut by 4 bases and J by 6 bases, with 11 bases left in between. The chain's CDR3 is CASSRLIGDTQYF. The CDR3 nucleotides read TGTGCCAGCAGCCGCTTGATCGGGGATACGCAGTATTTT.

J is TRBJ2-5 and V is TRBV2, with unresolved D. V was clipped by 5 bases and J by 5 bases, with 15 bases between them. The CDR3 consists of 14 residues. CDR1 and CDR2 from the germline V gene are SNHLY and FYNNEI. CDR3 nucleotide sequence: TGTGCCAGCAGTCCCCGAGGTCGTTCGGAGACCCAGTACTTC. This sequence encodes CASSPRGRSETQYF. The whole variable domain, remainder taken from reference TRBV2 and TRBJ2-5, is EPEVTQTPSHQVTQMGQEVILRCVPISNHLYFYWYRQILGQKVEFLVSFYNNEISEKSEIFDDQFSVERPDGSNFTLKIRSTKLEDSAMYFCASSPRGRSETQYFGPGTRLLVL.

The rearrangement uses TRBV9 and TRBJ1-5; D possibly corresponds to TRBD1 (6 bases). The CDR3 length is 14 residues. Deletions cut 0 bases from V and 7 bases from J, with 11 bases between. The germline CDR1 and CDR2 sequences are SGDLS and YYNGEE. CDR3 protein: CASSVAGEGQPQHF. CDR3 bases: TGTGCCAGCAGCGTAGCAGGGGAGGGGCAGCCCCAGCATTTT.

CDR3 sequence: CASSPGGGTSTDTQYF. The CDR3 nucleotides read TGTGCCAGCAGCCCTGGCGGGGGCACCAGCACAGATACGCAGTATTTT. The chain recombines TRBV5-4 with TRBJ2-3; tentatively, D is TRBD2 (7 bases). The CDR3 has 16 residues. Trimming took 4 bases from V and 0 from J, leaving 15 bases between them. Germline lookup yields CDR1 SGHNT and CDR2 YYREEE (reference sequence). The entire variable domain, with the rest obtained from reference TRBV5-4 and TRBJ2-3, is as follows: ETGVTQSPTHLIKTRGQQVTLRCSSQSGHNTVSWYQQALGQGPQFIFQYYREEENGRGNFPPRFSGLQFPNYSSELNVNALELDDSALYLCASSPGGGTSTDTQYFGPGTRLTVL.

This chain uses TRBV19 with TRBJ1-5; the match to TRBD1 covers 8 bases. The CDR3 is 16 amino acids. Germline lookup yields CDR1 LNHDA and CDR2 SQIVND (reference sequence). J was trimmed by 1 base and V by 3 bases; bases with no gene match: 5. This CDR3 is CASSMVDRESNQPQHF. The CDR3 DNA reads as TGTGCCAGTAGTATGGTGGACAGGGAAAGCAATCAGCCCCAGCATTTT.

The chain employs TRBV2 and TRBJ2-3; D is ambiguous. This CDR3 contains 14 residues. CDR1 SNHLY and CDR2 FYNNEI come from the germline V gene. V was clipped by 5 bases and J by 5 bases, with 14 bases between them. CDR3 DNA sequence: TGTGCCAGCAGTCGCCAGTCCGTTCAAGATACGCAGTATTTT. Translated: CASSRQSVQDTQYF. Full variable domain (rest looked up from reference TRBV2 and TRBJ2-3): EPEVTQTPSHQVTQMGQEVILRCVPISNHLYFYWYRQILGQKVEFLVSFYNNEISEKSEIFDDQFSVERPDGSNFTLKIRSTKLEDSAMYFCASSRQSVQDTQYFGPGTRLTVL.

The gene calls are TRBV5-4 and TRBJ1-2; 8 bases agree with TRBD1. CDR1 SGHNT and CDR2 YYREEE come from the germline V gene (reference sequence). The CDR3 contains 16 residues. With V trimmed by 4 bases and J by 4 bases, 12 bases remained unmatched. Here the CDR3 DNA reads TGTGCCAGCAGCCCAGCCGAGGGACAGGTTCTCTATGGCTACACCTTC. Its protein is CASSPAEGQVLYGYTF.